The sequence of this T cell receptor (beta chain) was determined in a study of technical replicates of blood from a few donors. The CDR3 runs 18 residues. Looked up from germline, CDR1 is SGDLS and CDR2 is YYNGEE. V was shortened by 0 bases and J by 2 bases, with 21 bases between the two germline ends. The table came from immunoSEQ multiplex PCR; TCRdb's copy has only in-frame clones and leaves some out. The data hold about 83,000 clones, with around 96% observed a single time. V and J are TRBV9 and TRBJ2-7; TRBD1 is a possible D gene (5 bases). The clonotype originates from a human donor in good health. The sample consisted of T cells isolated from PBMCs. CDR3 bases: TGTGCCAGCAGCGTAGCTTCCCAGGGAATGGGGTCAACCTACGAGCAGTACTTC. The encoded protein is CASSVASQGMGSTYEQYF.